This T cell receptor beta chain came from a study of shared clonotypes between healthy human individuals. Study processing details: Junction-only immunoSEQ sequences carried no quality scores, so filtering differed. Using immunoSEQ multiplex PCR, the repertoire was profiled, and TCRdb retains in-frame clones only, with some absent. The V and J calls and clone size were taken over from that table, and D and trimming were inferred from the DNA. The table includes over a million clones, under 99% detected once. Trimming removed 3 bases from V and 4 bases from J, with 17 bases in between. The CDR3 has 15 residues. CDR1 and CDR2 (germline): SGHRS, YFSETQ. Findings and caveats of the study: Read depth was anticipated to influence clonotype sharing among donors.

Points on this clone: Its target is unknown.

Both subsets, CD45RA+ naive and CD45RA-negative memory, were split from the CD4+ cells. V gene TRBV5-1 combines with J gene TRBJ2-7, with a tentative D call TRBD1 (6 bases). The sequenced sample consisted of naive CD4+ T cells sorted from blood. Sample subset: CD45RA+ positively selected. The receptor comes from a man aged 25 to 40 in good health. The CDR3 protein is CASSSGQRPLYEQYF. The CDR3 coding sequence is TGCGCCAGCAGCTCCGGACAGAGACCCCTGTACGAGCAGTACTTC.